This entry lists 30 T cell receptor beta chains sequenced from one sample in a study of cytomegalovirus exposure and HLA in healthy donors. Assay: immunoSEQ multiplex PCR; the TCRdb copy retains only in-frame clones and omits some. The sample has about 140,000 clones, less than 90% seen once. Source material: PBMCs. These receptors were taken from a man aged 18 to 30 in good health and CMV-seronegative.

CDR3 sequence: CASGEDRNSNQPQHF. The CDR3 DNA reads as TGTGCCAGTGGAGAGGACAGAAATAGCAATCAGCCCCAGCATTTT. The genes are TRBV19 and TRBJ1-5; D is possibly TRBD1 (6 bases). Germline CDR1 and CDR2: LNHDA and SQIVND (reference sequence). The CDR3 spans 15 residues. V gave up 8 bases and J gave up 0 bases, with 14 bases separating them. Complete variable domain (other parts from reference TRBV19 and TRBJ1-5): DGGITQSPKYLFRKEGQNVTLSCEQNLNHDAMYWYRQDPGQGLRLIYYSQIVNDFQKGDIAEGYSVSREKKESFPLTVTSAQKNPTAFYLCASGEDRNSNQPQHFGDGTRLSIL.

In DNA, the CDR3 is TGCGCCAGCAGCCAGAGGAGCGGGAGGGCCTACGAGCAGTACTTC. Its translation: CASSQRSGRAYEQYF. This chain uses TRBV4-1 with TRBJ2-7; 10 positions agree with TRBD2. The CDR3 sequence is 15 residues long. Losses at the gene ends were 3 bases for V and 2 bases for J; bases not matched to a gene: 4. Germline values: CDR1 MGHRA, CDR2 YSYEKL.

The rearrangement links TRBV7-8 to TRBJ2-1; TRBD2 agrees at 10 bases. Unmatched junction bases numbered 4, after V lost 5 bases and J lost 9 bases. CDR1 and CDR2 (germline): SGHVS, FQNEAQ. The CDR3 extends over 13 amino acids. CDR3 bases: TGTGCCAGCAGCCCAGGACTAGCGGTTGAGCAGTTCTTC. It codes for CASSPGLAVEQFF.

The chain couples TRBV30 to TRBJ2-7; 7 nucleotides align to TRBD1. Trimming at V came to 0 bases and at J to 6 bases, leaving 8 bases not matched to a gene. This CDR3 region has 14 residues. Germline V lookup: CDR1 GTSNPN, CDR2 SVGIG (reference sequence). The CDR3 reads CAWSVGQAMGEQYF. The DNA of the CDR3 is TGTGCCTGGAGTGTAGGACAGGCCATGGGCGAGCAGTACTTC.

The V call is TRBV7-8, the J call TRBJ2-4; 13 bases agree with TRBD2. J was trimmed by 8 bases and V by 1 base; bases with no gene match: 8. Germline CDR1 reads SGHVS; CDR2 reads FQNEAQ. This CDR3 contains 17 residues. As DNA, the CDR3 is TGTGCCAGCAGCTTAGAGGGGACTAGCGGGGCCAGCGACATTCAGTACTTC. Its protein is CASSLEGTSGASDIQYF.

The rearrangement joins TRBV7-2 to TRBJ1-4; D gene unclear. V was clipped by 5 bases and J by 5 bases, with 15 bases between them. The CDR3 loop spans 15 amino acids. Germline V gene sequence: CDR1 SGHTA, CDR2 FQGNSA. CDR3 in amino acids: CASSPTTGFNEKLFF. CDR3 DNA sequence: TGTGCCAGCAGCCCTACCACGGGATTCAATGAAAAACTGTTTTTT.

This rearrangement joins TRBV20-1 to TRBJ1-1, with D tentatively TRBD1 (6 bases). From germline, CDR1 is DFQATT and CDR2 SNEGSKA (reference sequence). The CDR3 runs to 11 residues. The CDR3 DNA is TGCATGCCTTGGACAGCTACTGAAGCTTTCTTT. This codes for CMPWTATEAFF.

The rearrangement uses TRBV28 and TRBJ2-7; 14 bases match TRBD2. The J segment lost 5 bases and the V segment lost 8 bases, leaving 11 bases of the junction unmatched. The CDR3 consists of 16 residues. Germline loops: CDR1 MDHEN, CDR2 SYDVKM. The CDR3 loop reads CASSSGGLAGADEQYF. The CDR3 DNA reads TGTGCCAGCTCAAGTGGGGGACTAGCGGGAGCGGACGAGCAGTACTTC.

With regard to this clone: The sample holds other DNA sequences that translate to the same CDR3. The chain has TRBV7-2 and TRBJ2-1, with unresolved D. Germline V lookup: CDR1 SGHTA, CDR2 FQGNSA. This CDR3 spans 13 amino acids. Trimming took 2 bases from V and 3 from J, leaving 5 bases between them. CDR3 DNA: TGTGCCAGCAGCTTACAGCGCTACAATGAGCAGTTCTTC. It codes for CASSLQRYNEQFF.

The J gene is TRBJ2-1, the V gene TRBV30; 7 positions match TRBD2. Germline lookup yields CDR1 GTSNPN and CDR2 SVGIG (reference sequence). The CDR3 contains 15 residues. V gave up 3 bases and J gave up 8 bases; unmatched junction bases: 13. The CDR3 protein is CAWSPSGPPAHEQFF. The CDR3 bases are TGTGCCTGGAGCCCTAGCGGCCCCCCGGCCCATGAGCAGTTCTTC.

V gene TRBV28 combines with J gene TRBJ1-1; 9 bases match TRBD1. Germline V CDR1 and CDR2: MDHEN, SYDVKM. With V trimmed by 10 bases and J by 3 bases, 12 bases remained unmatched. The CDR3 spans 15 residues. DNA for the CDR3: TGTGCCACCAGGAGAGGAACAGGGGGCGACACTGAAGCTTTCTTT. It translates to CATRRGTGGDTEAFF.

CDR3 in amino acids: CASSPGLAGGNEQFF. CDR3 DNA: TGTGCCAGCAGCCCAGGACTAGCGGGGGGTAATGAGCAGTTCTTC. The rearrangement links TRBV9 to TRBJ2-1; TRBD2 matches at 14 bases. Looked up from germline, CDR1 is SGDLS and CDR2 is YYNGEE. With 4 bases clipped from V and 7 bases from J, the junction kept 4 bases outside the gene matches. The CDR3 is 15 residues long.

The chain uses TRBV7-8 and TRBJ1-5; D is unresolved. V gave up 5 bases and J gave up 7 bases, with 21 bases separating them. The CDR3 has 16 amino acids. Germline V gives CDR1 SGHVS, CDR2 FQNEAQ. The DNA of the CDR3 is TGTGCCAGCAGCCTGGGGAGGGCAGGAAGCCAGCAGCCCCAGCATTTT. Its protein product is CASSLGRAGSQQPQHF. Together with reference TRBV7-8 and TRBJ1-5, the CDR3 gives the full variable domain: GAGVSQSPRYKVAKRGQDVALRCDPISGHVSLFWYQQALGQGPEFLTYFQNEAQLDKSGLPSDRFFAERPEGSVSTLKIQRTQQEDSAVYLCASSLGRAGSQQPQHFGDGTRLSIL.

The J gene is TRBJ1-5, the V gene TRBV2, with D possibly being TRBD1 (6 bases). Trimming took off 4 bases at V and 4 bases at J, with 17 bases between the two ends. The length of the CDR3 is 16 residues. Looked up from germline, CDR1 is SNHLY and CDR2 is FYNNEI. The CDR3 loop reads CASSAIPGQRNQPQHF. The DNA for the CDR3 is TGTGCCAGCAGTGCAATCCCTGGACAGCGTAATCAGCCCCAGCATTTT.

In DNA, the CDR3 is TGTGCCAGCGGCGGAAACACCATATATTTT. Translated: CASGGNTIYF. This chain links TRBV6-6 with TRBJ1-3; D gene uncertain. V lost 8 bases and J 4 bases, leaving 3 bases between the germline ends. The germline V gene encodes CDR1 MNHNY and CDR2 SVGAGI (reference sequence). The CDR3 totals 10 residues.

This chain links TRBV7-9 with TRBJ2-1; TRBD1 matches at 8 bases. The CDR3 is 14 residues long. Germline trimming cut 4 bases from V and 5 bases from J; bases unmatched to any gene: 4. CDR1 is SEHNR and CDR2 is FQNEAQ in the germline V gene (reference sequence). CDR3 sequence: CASSSDRGDNEQFF. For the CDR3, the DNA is TGTGCCAGCAGCTCCGACAGGGGCGACAATGAGCAGTTCTTC.

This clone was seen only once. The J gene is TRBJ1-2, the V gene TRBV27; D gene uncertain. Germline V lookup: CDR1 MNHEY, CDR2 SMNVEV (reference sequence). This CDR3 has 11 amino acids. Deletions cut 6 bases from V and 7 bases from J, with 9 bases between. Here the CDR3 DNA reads TGTGCCAGCAGGCATAACAGTGGCTACACCTTC. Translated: CASRHNSGYTF.

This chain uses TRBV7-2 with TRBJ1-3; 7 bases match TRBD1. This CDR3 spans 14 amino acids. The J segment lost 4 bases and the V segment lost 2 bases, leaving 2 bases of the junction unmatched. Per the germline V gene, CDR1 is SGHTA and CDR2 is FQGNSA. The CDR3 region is CASSLRGLGNTIYF. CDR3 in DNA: TGTGCCAGCAGCTTAAGGGGGCTCGGAAACACCATATATTTT.

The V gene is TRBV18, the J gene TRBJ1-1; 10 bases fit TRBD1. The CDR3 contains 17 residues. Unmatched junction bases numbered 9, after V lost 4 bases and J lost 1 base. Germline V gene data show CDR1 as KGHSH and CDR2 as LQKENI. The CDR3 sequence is CASSLGGTGVRNTEAFF. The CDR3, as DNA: TGTGCCAGCTCACTGGGAGGGACAGGGGTAAGGAACACTGAAGCTTTCTTT.

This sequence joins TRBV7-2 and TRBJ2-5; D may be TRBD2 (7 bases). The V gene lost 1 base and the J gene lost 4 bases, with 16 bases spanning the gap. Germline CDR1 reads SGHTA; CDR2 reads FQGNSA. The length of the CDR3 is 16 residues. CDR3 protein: CASSLVAAGARETQYF. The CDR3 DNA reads TGTGCCAGCAGCTTAGTCGCGGCGGGGGCCCGAGAGACCCAGTACTTC. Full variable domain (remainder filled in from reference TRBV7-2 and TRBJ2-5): GAGVSQSPSNKVTEKGKDVELRCDPISGHTALYWYRQSLGQGLEFLIYFQGNSAPDKSGLPSDRFSAERTGGSVSTLTIQRTQQEDSAVYLCASSLVAAGARETQYFGPGTRLLVL.

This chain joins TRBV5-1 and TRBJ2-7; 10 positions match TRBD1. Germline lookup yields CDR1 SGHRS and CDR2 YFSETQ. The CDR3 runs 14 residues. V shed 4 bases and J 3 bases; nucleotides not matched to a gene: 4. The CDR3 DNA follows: TGCGCCAGCAGCCACGGACAGGGGGTCTACGAGCAGTACTTC. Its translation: CASSHGQGVYEQYF. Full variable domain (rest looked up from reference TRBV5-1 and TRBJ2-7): KAGVTQTPRYLIKTRGQQVTLSCSPISGHRSVSWYQQTPGQGLQFLFEYFSETQRNKGNFPGRFSGRQFSNSRSEMNVSTLELGDSALYLCASSHGQGVYEQYFGPGTRLTVT.

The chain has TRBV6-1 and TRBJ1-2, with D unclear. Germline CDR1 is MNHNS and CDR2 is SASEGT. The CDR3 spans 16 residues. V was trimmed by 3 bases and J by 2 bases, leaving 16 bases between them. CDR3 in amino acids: CASSEASTNANYGYTF. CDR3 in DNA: TGTGCCAGCAGTGAGGCTTCGACAAACGCCAACTATGGCTACACCTTC.

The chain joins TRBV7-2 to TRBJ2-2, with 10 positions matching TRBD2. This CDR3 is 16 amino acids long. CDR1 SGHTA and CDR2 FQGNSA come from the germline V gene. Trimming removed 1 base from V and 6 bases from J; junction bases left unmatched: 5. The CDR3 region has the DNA TGTGCCAGCAGCTTAGTTAGCGGGAGGTACCCCGGGGAGCTGTTTTTT. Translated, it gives CASSLVSGRYPGELFF.

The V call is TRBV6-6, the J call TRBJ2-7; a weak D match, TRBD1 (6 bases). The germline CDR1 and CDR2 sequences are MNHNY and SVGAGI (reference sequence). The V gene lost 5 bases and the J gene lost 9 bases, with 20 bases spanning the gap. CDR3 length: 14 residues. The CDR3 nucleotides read TGTGCCAGCAGTCCTACCGCCCATCAGGGGAGGCAGTACTTC. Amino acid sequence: CASSPTAHQGRQYF.

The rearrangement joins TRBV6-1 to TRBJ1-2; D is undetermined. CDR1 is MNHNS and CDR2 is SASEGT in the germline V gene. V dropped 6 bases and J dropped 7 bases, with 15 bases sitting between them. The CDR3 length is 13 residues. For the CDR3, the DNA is TGTGCCAGCAGGGCCGGGGAGGGTTTTGGCTACACCTTC. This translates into CASRAGEGFGYTF.

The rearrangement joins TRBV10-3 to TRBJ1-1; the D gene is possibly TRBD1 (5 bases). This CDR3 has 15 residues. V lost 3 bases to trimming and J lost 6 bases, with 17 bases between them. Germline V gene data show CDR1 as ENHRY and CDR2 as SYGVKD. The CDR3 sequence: CAISEGFRDSAEAFF. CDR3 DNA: TGTGCCATCAGTGAAGGGTTCAGGGATAGTGCTGAAGCTTTCTTT.

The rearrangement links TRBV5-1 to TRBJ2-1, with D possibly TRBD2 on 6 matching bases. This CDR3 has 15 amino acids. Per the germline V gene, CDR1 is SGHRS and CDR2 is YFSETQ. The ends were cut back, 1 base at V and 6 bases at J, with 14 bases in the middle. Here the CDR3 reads CASSLQAGGINEQFF. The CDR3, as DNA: TGCGCCAGCAGCTTGCAAGCGGGTGGGATCAATGAGCAGTTCTTC.

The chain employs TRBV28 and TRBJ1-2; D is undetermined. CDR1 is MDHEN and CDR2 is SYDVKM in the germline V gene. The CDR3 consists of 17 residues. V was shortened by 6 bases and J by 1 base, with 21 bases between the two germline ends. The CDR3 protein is CASSPPGNGWSNYGYTF. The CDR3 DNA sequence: TGTGCCAGCAGCCCCCCCGGGAACGGCTGGAGTAACTATGGCTACACCTTC.

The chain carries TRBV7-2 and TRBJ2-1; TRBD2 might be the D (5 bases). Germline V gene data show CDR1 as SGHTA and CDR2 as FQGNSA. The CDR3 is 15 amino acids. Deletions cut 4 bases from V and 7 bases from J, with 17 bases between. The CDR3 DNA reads TGTGCCAGCAGCTCCGTACGCCTTTTAGCGAATGAGCAGTTCTTC. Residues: CASSSVRLLANEQFF. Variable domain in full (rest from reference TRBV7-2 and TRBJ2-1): GAGVSQSPSNKVTEKGKDVELRCDPISGHTALYWYRQSLGQGLEFLIYFQGNSAPDKSGLPSDRFSAERTGGSVSTLTIQRTQQEDSAVYLCASSSVRLLANEQFFGPGTRLTVL.

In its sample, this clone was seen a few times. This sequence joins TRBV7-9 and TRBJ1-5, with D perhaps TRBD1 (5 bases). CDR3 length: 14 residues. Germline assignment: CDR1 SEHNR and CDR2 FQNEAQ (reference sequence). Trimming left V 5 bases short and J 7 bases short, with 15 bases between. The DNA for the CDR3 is TGTGCCAGCAGCCCCCCGGGGGGGAGGCAGCCCCAGCATTTT. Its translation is CASSPPGGRQPQHF.